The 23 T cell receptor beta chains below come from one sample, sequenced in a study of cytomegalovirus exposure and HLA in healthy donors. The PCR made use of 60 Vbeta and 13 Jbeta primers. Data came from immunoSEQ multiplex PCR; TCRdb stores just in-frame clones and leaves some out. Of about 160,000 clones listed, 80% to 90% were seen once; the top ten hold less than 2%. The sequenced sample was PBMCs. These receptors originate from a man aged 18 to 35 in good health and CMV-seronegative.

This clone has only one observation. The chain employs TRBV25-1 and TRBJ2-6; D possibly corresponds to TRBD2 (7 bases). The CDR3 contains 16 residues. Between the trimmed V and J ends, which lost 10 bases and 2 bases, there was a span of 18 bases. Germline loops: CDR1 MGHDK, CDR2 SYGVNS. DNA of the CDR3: TGTGCCACCTTCGACACAGGGAGGGCTGGGGCCAACGTCCTGACTTTC. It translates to CATFDTGRAGANVLTF.

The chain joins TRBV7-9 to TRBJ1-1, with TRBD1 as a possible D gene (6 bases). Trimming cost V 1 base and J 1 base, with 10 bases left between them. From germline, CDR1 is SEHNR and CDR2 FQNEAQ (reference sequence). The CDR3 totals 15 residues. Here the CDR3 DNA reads TGTGCCAGCAGCTTAGGGGTAGGGGGGAACACTGAAGCTTTCTTT. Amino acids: CASSLGVGGNTEAFF.

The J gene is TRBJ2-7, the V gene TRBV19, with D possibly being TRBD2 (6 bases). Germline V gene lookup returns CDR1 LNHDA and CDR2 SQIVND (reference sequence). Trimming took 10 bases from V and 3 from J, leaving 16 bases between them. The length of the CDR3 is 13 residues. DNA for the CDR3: TGTGCCACCGGCGGGAACCTTTTCTACGAGCAGTACTTC. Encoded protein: CATGGNLFYEQYF.

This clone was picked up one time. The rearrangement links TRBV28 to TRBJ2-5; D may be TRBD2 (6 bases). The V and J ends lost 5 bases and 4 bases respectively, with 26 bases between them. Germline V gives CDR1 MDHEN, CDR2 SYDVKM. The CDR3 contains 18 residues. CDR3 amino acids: CASSPPLTSEAPGETQYF. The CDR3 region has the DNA TGTGCCAGCAGTCCCCCATTGACTAGTGAGGCTCCTGGAGAGACCCAGTACTTC.

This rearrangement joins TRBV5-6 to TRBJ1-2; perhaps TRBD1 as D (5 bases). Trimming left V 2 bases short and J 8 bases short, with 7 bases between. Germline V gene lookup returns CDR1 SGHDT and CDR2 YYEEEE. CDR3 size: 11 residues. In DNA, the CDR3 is TGTGCCAGCAGCTTTAGGGGCGGCTACACCTTC. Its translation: CASSFRGGYTF.

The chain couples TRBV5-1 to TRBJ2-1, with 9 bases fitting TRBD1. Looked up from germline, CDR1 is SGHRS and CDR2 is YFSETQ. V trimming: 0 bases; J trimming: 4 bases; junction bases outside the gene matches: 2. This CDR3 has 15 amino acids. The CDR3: CASSLETGGYNEQFF. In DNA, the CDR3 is TGCGCCAGCAGCTTGGAGACAGGGGGATACAATGAGCAGTTCTTC.

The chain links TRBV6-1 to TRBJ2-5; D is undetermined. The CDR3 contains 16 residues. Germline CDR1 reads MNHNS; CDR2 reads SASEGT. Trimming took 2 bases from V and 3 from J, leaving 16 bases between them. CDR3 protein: CASSEMIWVGEETQYF. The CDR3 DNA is TGTGCCAGCAGTGAAATGATTTGGGTCGGAGAAGAGACCCAGTACTTC.

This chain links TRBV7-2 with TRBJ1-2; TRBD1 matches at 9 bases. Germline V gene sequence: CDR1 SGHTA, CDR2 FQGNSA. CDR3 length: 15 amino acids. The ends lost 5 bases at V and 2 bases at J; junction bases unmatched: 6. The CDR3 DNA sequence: TGTGCCAGCAGCCAAACCGGGACAGGGAACTATGGCTACACCTTC. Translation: CASSQTGTGNYGYTF.

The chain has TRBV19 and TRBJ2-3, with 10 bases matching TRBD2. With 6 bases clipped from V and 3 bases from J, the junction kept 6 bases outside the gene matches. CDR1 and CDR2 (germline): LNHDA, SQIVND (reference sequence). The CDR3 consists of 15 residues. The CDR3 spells CASSESGGATDTQYF. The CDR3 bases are TGTGCCAGTAGCGAAAGCGGGGGGGCGACAGATACGCAGTATTTT.

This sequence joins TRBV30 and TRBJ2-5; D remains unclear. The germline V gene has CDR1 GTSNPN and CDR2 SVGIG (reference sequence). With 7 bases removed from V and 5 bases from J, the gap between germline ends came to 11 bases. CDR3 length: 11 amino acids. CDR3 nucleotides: TGTGCCTTCGTAACGGGTGAGACCCAGTACTTC. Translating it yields CAFVTGETQYF.

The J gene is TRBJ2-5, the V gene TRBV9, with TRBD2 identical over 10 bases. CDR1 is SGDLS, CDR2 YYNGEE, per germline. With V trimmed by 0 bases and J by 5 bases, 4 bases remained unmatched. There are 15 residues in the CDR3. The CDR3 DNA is TGTGCCAGCAGCGTAGGGGGACTAGCGTGGGAGACCCAGTACTTC. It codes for CASSVGGLAWETQYF.

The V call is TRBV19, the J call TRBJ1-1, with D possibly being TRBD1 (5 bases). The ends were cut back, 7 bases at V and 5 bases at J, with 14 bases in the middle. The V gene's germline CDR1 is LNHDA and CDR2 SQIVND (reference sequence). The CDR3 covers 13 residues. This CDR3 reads CASNPAEGTEAFF. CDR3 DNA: TGTGCCAGTAACCCGGCGGAGGGGACTGAAGCTTTCTTT.

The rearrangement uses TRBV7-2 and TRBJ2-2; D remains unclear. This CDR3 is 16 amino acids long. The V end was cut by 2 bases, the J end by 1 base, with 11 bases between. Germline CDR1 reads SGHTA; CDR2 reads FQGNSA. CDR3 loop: CASSLLWALNTGELFF. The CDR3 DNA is TGTGCCAGCAGCTTATTATGGGCGCTGAACACCGGGGAGCTGTTTTTT.

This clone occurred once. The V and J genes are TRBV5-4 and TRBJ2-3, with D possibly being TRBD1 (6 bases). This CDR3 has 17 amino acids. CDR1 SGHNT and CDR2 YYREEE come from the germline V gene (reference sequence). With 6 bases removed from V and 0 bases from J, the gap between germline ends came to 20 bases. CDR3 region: CASTPRPGTKSTDTQYF. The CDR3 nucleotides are TGTGCCAGCACTCCCCGACCCGGGACAAAGAGCACAGATACGCAGTATTTT. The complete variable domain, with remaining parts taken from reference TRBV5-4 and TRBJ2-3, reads ETGVTQSPTHLIKTRGQQVTLRCSSQSGHNTVSWYQQALGQGPQFIFQYYREEENGRGNFPPRFSGLQFPNYSSELNVNALELDDSALYLCASTPRPGTKSTDTQYFGPGTRLTVL.

The CDR3 sequence: CASSLGTAGGSSETQYF. Here the CDR3 DNA reads TGCGCCAGCAGCTTGGGGACCGCGGGGGGCTCGTCTGAGACCCAGTACTTC. The chain is built from TRBV5-1 and TRBJ2-5; 8 bases map to TRBD2. The V segment lost 0 bases and the J segment 5 bases; nucleotides outside the gene matches: 12. The CDR3 is 17 residues long. The germline V gene has CDR1 SGHRS and CDR2 YFSETQ. Combining the CDR3 with reference TRBV5-1 and TRBJ2-5 gives the whole variable domain KAGVTQTPRYLIKTRGQQVTLSCSPISGHRSVSWYQQTPGQGLQFLFEYFSETQRNKGNFPGRFSGRQFSNSRSEMNVSTLELGDSALYLCASSLGTAGGSSETQYFGPGTRLLVL.

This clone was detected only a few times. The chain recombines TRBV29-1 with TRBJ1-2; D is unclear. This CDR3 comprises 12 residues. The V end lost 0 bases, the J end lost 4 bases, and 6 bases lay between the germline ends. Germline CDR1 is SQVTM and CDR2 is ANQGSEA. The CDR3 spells CSVEDPRYGYTF. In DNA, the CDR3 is TGCAGCGTTGAAGATCCGCGCTATGGCTACACCTTC. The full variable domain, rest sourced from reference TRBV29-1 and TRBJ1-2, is SAVISQKPSRDICQRGTSLTIQCQVDSQVTMMFWYRQQPGQSLTLIATANQGSEATYESGFVIDKFPISRPNLTFSTLTVSNMSPEDSSIYLCSVEDPRYGYTFGSGTRLTVV.

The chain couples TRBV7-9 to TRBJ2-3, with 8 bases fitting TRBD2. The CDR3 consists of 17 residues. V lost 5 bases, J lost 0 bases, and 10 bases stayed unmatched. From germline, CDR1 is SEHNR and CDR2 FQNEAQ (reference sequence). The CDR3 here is CASSGGSGRPSTDTQYF. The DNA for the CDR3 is TGTGCCAGCAGCGGGGGAAGCGGGAGACCGAGCACAGATACGCAGTATTTT.

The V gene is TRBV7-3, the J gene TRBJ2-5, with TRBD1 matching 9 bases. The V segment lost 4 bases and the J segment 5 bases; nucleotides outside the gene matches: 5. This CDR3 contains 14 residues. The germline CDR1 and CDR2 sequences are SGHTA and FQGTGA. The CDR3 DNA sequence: TGTGCCAGCAGCTCTACAGGGGGCCGGGAGACCCAGTACTTC. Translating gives CASSSTGGRETQYF.

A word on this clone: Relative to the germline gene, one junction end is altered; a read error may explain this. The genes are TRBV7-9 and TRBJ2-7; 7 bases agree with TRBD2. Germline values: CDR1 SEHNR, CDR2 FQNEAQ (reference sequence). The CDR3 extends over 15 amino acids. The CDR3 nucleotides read TGTTCCAGCAGCTCGGGGGGAGGCGTCTCCTACGAGCAGTACTTC. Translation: CSSSSGGGVSYEQYF.

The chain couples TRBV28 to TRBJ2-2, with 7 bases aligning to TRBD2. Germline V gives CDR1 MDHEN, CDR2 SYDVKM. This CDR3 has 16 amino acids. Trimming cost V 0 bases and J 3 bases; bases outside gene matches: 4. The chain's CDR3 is CASSLWASGYTGELFF. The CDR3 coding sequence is TGTGCCAGCAGTTTATGGGCTAGCGGTTACACCGGGGAGCTGTTTTTT. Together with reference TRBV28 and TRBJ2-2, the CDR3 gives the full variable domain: DVKVTQSSRYLVKRTGEKVFLECVQDMDHENMFWYRQDPGLGLRLIYFSYDVKMKEKGDIPEGYSVSREKKERFSLILESASTNQTSMYLCASSLWASGYTGELFFGEGSRLTVL.

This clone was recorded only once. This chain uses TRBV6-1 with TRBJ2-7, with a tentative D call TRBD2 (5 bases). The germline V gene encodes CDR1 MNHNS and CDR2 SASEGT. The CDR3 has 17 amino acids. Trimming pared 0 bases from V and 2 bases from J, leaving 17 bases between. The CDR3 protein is CASSEAFEGKSTYEQYF. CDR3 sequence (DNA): TGTGCCAGCAGTGAAGCTTTCGAGGGTAAGTCGACCTACGAGCAGTACTTC.

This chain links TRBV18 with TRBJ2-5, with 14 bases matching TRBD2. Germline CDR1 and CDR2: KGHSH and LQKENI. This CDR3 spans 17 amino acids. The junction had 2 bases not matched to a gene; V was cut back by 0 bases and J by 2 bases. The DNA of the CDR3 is TGTGCCAGCTCACCACCTGGACTAGCGGGGGGACAAGAGACCCAGTACTTC. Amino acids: CASSPPGLAGGQETQYF.

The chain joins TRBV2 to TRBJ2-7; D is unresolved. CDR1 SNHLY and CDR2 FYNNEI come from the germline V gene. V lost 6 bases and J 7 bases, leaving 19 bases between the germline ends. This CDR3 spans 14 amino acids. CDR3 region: CASRPVHGTGEQYF. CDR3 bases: TGTGCCAGCAGGCCGGTTCATGGCACGGGTGAGCAGTACTTC.